Below, one T cell receptor beta chain is given with its context. The antigen is not known. This sample was taken from a study of beta chain features in type 1 diabetes. Expressed TCRB transcripts were sequenced after all isolated RNA was converted to cDNA. Approximately 3.9 million reads per sample were averaged for naive, central memory and regulatory samples. The method was immunoSEQ multiplex PCR; TCRdb's version includes in-frame clones alone and lacks a portion of them. Of a few hundred thousand clones in the sample, about 14% were seen once. The germline CDR1 and CDR2 sequences are SGHTA and FQGNSA. Trimming removed 0 bases from V and 5 bases from J; junction bases left unmatched: 10. CDR3 size: 18 residues. General study results and limits: In every one of the four CD4+ subsets, TCRB CDR3s were moderately but significantly shorter in Type 1 diabetes patients. In type 1 diabetes patients, VDJ junctions had fewer insertions; deletions at these junctions were more frequent.

Sample: naive CD4+ T cells from blood. The chain links TRBV7-2 to TRBJ2-2, with 9 bases fitting TRBD2. The sequence came from a woman under 30 with type 1 diabetes. In DNA, the CDR3 is TGTGCCAGCAGCTTAGCCCTTAGCGGGAGAGAGAAGACCGGGGAGCTGTTTTTT. Its protein is CASSLALSGREKTGELFF. The entire variable domain, with the rest obtained from reference TRBV7-2 and TRBJ2-2, is as follows: GAGVSQSPSNKVTEKGKDVELRCDPISGHTALYWYRQSLGQGLEFLIYFQGNSAPDKSGLPSDRFSAERTGGSVSTLTIQRTQQEDSAVYLCASSLALSGREKTGELFFGEGSRLTVL.